Given below is one TCR beta chain in context. This clonotype was seen a handful of times. The antigen this receptor binds is unknown. The sample holds no much larger clone one base away, and base qualities are not on file. TCRdb records Illumina NovaSeq 6000 as the sequencer. cDNA libraries for TCRalpha and TCRbeta were prepared by 5'RACE using constant-segment primers, with sample barcodes and unique molecular identifiers added. Trizol reagent was used to extract RNA from every sample. Library amplification was performed in two PCR steps, and a second sample barcode and Illumina TruSeq adapters were introduced in the second step. Libraries were sequenced on an Illumina NovaSeq with 2 x 150 bp paired-end reads. The original pipeline was this. With migec v1.2.7, reads were demultiplexed and then collapsed into UMI-guided consensus sequences. Using mixcr v2.1.11, UMI consensuses were aligned to TRA and TRB V and J templates and then assembled into clonotypes. A clonotype was counted as expanded or contracted only when both edgeR and NoisET called the clonotype significant, with the noise models trained on biological replicates. For edgeR calls, the thresholds were a false discovery rate-adjusted p below 0.01 and a log2 fold-change of 1. As an exploratory analysis of dynamics, PCA with hierarchical clustering was applied to max-normalized trajectories of the 1000 most abundant clonotypes. Each responding clone was given a CD4 or CD8 phenotype based on the CD4+ and CD8+ repertoires, which had been sequenced separately. The public reads were reprocessed in TCRdb via fastp at Q25 and MiXCR, keeping in-frame beta chains. Each entry merges the rows of one CDR3 protein and shows their most common DNA and genes. The V and J calls reflect TCRdb's pipeline rather than the authors' work. The sample table shows some 200,000 distinct CDR3 sequences, and 20% to 25% are seen once. Of the sample, 23% is held by the ten largest clones.

Ficoll-Paque density gradient centrifugation was the method used to isolate PBMCs. This sample is part of a study of T-cell memory formation after mild COVID-19 (dated by TCRdb to the early 2020s). Study-wide context: Most TCR sequence clusters were specific to one of the two donors. In two donors, T-cell clones that expanded and contracted after mild COVID-19 were tracked by sequencing TCRalpha and TCRbeta repertoires over time. The cohort comprised two young, previously healthy adult volunteers, one female and one male. Broad study findings and their caveats: Whether the second-wave clones peaking on day 37 were SARS-CoV-2 specific was not confirmed. Some responding clones were detected in pre-infection memory, which suggested that pre-existing cross-reactive memory T cells had joined the SARS-CoV-2 response. Clones contracting from day 15 to 85 had balanced CD4/CD8 phenotypes, while a second wave expanding from day 15 to 37 was biased towards CD4+. Contracting CD4+ clones turned up mainly in the CM and EM memory subsets, whereas EMRA was where CD8+ clones were enriched. Only a couple of mild cases were covered in the study, and larger cohorts including severe cases with pre-infection samples were considered necessary.

The germline V gene supplies CDR1 SQVTM and CDR2 ANQGSEA. V is trimmed back by 0 bases and J by 0 bases, and the junction contains 0 bases that no gene match accounts for. The CDR3 sequence holds 16 residues, the cysteine and phenylalanine included. This entry keeps only the CDR3 DNA: 48 bases, framed from base 1. The sequencing input was PBMCs or a T cell subset sorted from them (not recorded which). The sequence derives from an adult woman who had mild COVID-19 (a few samples of this study predate the infection). The sample titles of this study are shuffled in the database, so cell type and time point are left out; the donor was told from shared clones. The chain links TRBV29-1 with TRBJ2-3; the junction holds 13 bases that match TRBD2. Here the CDR3 is given as CSVEELAGGSTDTQYF. The sequence in DNA is TGCAGCGTTGAAGAACTAGCGGGAGGGAGCACAGATACGCAGTATTTT.